This T cell receptor beta chain stems from a study of blood T cell repertoires in COVID-19. Study-level background: Sample material is recorded as cDNA or gDNA derived from T cells, B-cell-depleted T cells, or PBMCs.

The ends were cut back, 0 bases at V and 5 bases at J, with 14 bases in the middle. The CDR3 loop spans 15 amino acids. CDR1 is SGHRS, CDR2 YFSETQ, per germline. Original processing methods: From reference gene primer amplification, estimates of nucleated cell counts were derived. The data were produced by immunoSEQ multiplex PCR, yet TCRdb's version contains in-frame clones alone and is incomplete. The V and J calls and the clone size are those of that table, but D and trimming were determined from the DNA. The data hold about 300,000 clones, with 89% observed a single time. The receptor was derived from a man aged 60 to 69 who had recovered from COVID-19. This chain connects TRBV5-1 to TRBJ2-5; possibly TRBD2 for D (6 bases). Sequencing input: PBMCs or T cells enriched from blood (not recorded which). CDR3 amino acids: CASSLALLEGETQYF. DNA of the CDR3: TGCGCCAGCAGCTTGGCCCTACTGGAGGGGGAGACCCAGTACTTC.